The present T cell receptor beta chain was sequenced within a study of shared clonotypes between healthy human individuals. Study-wide results and limits: Memory subsets generally showed lower estimated richness than naive subsets.

Replicate PCRs run on sorted subsets employed about 220 ng DNA, 25,000 to 35,000 T cell genomes. Measured with immunoSEQ multiplex PCR; TCRdb has only the in-frame clones, and not every one. The table lists around 940,000 clones, approximately 76% of them singletons. Healthy HIV-negative adults without recent acute infections or vaccinations served as donors. Comment on this clone: Its antigen is still unknown.

V shed 3 bases, J shed 6 bases, and the junction held 7 bases outside the gene matches. Germline lookup yields CDR1 SGDLS and CDR2 YYNGEE. This CDR3 is built from 16 residues. The chain couples TRBV9 to TRBJ2-3; 13 nucleotides agree with TRBD2. This clonotype was sampled from a man aged 18 to 29 in good health. Sequenced input: memory CD4+ T cells sorted from blood. The subset is: CD45RA-negative fraction. The CDR3 DNA follows: TGTGCCAGCAGCGCCACTAGCGGGAGGGTCTATGATACGCAGTATTTT. Translation: CASSATSGRVYDTQYF.